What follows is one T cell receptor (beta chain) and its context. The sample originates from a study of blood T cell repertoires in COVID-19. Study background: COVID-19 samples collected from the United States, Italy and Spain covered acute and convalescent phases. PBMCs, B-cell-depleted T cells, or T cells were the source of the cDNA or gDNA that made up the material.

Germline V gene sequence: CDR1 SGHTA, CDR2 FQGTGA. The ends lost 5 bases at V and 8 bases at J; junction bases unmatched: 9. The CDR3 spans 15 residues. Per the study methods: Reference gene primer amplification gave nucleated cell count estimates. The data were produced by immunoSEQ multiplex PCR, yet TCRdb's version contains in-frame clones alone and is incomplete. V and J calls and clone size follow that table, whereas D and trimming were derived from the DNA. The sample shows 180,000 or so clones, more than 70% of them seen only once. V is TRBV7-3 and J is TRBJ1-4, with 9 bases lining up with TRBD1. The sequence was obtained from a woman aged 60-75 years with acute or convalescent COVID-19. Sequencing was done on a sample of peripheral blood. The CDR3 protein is CASSPTGTGPEKLFF. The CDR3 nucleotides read TGTGCCAGCAGCCCTACCGGGACAGGGCCGGAAAAACTGTTTTTT.